This T cell receptor (beta chain) was captured in a study of T cell responses to AZD1222 COVID-19 vaccine. Study-level points and caveats: Variant regions that are unmutated are reportedly the target of nearly half of spike-specific TCRs.

In the case of this clone: Antigen unknown.

Using immunoSEQ multiplex PCR, the repertoire was profiled, and TCRdb retains in-frame clones only, with some absent. There are 150,000 or so clones in the sample; 86% occur only once, and approximately 5.1% lies in the top ten. V shed 2 bases, J shed 7 bases, and the junction held 2 bases outside the gene matches. Germline values: CDR1 MNHEY, CDR2 SVGAGI. The CDR3 covers 14 residues. This receptor was identified in an adult in good health. Sequencing used peripheral blood, obtained on day 0 of MenACWY control vaccination. The chain uses TRBV6-5 and TRBJ2-1, with 10 bases that match TRBD2. The CDR3 is CASSYASGGNEQFF. The CDR3 DNA sequence: TGTGCCAGCAGTTACGCTAGCGGGGGAAATGAGCAGTTCTTC.